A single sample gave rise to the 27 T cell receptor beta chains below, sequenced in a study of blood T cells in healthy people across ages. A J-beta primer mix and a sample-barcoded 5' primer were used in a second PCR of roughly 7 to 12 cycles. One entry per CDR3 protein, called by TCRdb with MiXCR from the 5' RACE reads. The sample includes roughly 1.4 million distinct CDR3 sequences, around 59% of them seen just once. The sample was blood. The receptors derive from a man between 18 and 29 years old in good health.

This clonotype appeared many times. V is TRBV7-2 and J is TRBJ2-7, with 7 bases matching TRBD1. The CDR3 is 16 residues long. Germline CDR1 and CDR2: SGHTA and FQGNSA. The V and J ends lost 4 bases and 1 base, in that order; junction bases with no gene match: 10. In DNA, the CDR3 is TGTGCCAGCAGCTCACAGGGGACGGGTATTTCCTACGAGCAGTACTTC. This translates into CASSSQGTGISYEQYF.

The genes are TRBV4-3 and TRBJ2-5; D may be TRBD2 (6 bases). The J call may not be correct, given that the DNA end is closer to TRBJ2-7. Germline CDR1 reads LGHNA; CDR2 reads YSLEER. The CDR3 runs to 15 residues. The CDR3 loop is CASSQGGEERNEQYF. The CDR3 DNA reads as TGCGCCAGCAGCCAGGGGGGAGAGGAACGAAACGAGCAGTACTTC.

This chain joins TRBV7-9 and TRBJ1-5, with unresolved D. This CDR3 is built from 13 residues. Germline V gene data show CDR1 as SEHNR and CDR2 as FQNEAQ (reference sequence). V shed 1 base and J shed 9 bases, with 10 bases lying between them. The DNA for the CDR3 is TGTGCCAGCAGCTTAGGTCAGTTAGGGCCCCAGCATTTT. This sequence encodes CASSLGQLGPQHF.

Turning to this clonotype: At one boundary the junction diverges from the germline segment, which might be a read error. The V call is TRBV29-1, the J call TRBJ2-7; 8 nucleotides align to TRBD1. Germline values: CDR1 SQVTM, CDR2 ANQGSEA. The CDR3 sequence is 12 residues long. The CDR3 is CNVSGTGNEQYF. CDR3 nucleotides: TGCAACGTTTCAGGGACAGGCAACGAGCAGTACTTC.

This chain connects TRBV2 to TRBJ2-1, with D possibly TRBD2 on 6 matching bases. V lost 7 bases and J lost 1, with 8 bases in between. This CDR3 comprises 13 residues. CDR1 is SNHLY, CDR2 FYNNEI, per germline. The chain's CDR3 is CASIADSYNEQFF. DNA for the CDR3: TGTGCCAGCATAGCGGATTCCTACAATGAGCAGTTCTTC.

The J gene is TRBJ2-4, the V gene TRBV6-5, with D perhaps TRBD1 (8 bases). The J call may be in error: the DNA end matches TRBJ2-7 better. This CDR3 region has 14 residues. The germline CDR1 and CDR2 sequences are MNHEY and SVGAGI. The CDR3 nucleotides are TGTGCCAGCAGTATACAGGGGGGGTCCTACGAGCAGTACTTC. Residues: CASSIQGGSYEQYF.

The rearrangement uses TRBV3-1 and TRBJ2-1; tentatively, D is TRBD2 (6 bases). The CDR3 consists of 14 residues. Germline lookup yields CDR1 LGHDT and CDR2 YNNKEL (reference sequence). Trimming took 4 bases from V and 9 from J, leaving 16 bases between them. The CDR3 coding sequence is TGTGCCAGCAGCCCCCCGGGACTCAGACCTGAGCAGTTCTTC. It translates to CASSPPGLRPEQFF.

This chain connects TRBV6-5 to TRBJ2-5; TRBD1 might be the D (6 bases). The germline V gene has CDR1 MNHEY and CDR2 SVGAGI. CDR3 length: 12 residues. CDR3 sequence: CSTGTNLYGQYF. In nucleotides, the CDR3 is TGTAGCACCGGGACAAACCTCTACGGGCAGTACTTC.

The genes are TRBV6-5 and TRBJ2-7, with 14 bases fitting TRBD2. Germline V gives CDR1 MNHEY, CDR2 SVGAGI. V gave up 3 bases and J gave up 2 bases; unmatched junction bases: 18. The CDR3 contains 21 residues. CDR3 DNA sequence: TGTGCCAGCAGTTATTCGACCCGTGGACTAGCGGGAGGCGGGTTTACCTACGAGCAGTACTTC. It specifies CASSYSTRGLAGGGFTYEQYF.

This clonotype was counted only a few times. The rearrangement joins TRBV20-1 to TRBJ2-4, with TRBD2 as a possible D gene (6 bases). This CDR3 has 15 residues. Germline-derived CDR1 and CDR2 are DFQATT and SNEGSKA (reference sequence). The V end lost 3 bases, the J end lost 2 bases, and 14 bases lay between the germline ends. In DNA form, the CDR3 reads TGCAGTGCTAGTCCTCCTAGCGTTCCCAAAAACATTCAGTACTTC. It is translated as CSASPPSVPKNIQYF.

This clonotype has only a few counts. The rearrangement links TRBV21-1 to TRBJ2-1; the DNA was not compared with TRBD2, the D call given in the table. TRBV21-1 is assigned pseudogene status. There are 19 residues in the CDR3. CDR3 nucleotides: TGTGCCAGCCTCCTGAGGGCGACTAGCGGGCTGAAATTGGCTAATGAGCAGTTCTTC. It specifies CASLLRATSGLKLANEQFF.

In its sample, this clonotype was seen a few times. The CDR3 loop reads CASTIRGVGYEQYF. The CDR3 nucleotides are TGTGCCAGCACTATTAGAGGCGTGGGGTACGAGCAGTACTTC. The chain combines TRBV7-2 with TRBJ2-7; no firm D call. The CDR3 has 14 amino acids. With 7 bases removed from V and 4 bases from J, the gap between germline ends came to 17 bases. In germline, CDR1 is SGHTA, CDR2 FQGNSA. Complete variable domain (other parts from reference TRBV7-2 and TRBJ2-7): GAGVSQSPSNKVTEKGKDVELRCDPISGHTALYWYRQSLGQGLEFLIYFQGNSAPDKSGLPSDRFSAERTGGSVSTLTIQRTQQEDSAVYLCASTIRGVGYEQYFGPGTRLTVT.

CDR3 sequence: CASSIDLTAGNTIYF. The DNA for the CDR3 is TGTGCCAGTAGTATAGATCTTACAGCTGGAAACACCATATATTTT. The rearrangement links TRBV19 to TRBJ1-3; D remains unclear. CDR1 is LNHDA, CDR2 SQIVND, per germline (reference sequence). CDR3 length: 15 amino acids. The V end lost 0 bases, the J end lost 2 bases, and 8 bases lay between the germline ends.

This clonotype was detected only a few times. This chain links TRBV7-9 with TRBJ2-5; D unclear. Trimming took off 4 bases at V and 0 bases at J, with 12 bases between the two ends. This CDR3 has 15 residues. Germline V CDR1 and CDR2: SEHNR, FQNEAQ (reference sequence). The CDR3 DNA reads TGTGCCAGCAGCTCTCAAAGGGATGACCAAGAGACCCAGTACTTC. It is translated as CASSSQRDDQETQYF.

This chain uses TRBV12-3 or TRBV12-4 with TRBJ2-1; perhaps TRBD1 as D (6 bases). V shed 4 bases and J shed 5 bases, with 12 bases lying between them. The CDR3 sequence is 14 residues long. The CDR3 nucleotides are TGTGCCAGCAGTTCCGGACAGTCACACAATGAGCAGTTCTTC. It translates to CASSSGQSHNEQFF.

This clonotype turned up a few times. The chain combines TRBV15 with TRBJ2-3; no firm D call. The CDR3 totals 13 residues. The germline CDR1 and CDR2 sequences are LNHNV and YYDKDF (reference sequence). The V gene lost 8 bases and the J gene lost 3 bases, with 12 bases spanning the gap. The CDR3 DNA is TGTGCCACCGCTGGTAGCATGACAGATACGCAGTATTTT. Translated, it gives CATAGSMTDTQYF.

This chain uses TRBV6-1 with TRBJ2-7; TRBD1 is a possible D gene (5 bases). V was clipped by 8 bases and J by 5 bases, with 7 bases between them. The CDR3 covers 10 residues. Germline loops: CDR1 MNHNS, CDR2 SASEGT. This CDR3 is CASLGHEQYF. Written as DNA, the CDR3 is TGTGCCAGCCTGGGGCACGAGCAGTACTTC.

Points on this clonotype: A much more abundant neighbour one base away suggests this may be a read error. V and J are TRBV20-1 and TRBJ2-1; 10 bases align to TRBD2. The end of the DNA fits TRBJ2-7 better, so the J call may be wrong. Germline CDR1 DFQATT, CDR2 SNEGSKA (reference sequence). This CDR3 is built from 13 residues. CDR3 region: CSARTSGYNEQYF. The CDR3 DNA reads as TGCAGTGCTCGGACTAGCGGCTACAATGAGCAGTACTTC.

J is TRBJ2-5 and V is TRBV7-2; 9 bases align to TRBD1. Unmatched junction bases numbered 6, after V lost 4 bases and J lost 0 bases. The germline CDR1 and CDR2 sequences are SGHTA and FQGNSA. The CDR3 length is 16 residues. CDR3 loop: CASSYDRGANQETQYF. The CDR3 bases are TGTGCCAGCAGCTATGACAGGGGGGCAAACCAAGAGACCCAGTACTTC.

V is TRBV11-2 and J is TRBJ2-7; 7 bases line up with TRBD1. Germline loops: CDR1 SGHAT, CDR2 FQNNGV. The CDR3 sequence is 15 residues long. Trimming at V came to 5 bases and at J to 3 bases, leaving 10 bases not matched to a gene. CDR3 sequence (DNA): TGTGCCAGCAGCCCGAATCCGGGACAGTACTACGAGCAGTACTTC. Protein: CASSPNPGQYYEQYF.

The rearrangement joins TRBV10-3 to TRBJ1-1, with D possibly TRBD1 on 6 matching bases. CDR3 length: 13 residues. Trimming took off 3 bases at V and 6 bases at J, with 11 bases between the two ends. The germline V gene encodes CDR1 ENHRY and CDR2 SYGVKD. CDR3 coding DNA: TGTGCCATCAGTGAATTTGGGGGCTCTGAAGCTTTCTTT. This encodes CAISEFGGSEAFF.

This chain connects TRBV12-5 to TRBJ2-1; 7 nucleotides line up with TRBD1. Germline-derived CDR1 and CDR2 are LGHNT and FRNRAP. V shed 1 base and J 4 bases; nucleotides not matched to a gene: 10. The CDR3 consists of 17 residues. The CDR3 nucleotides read TGTGCTAGTGGTTTGGCAGCCGGGACAGACCTTTACAATGAGCAGTTCTTC. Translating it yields CASGLAAGTDLYNEQFF.

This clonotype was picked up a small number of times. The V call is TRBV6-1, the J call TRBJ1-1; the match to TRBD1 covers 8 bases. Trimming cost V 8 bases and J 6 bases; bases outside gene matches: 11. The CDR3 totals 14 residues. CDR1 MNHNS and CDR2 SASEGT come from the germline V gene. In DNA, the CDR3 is TGTGCCAGCTATGAAGGGACAGGTCGCCCTGAAGCTTTCTTT. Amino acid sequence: CASYEGTGRPEAFF.

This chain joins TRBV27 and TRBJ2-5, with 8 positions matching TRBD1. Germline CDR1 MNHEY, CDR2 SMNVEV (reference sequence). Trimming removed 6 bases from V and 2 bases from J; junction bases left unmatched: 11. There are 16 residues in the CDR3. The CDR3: CASRGQAILTQETQYF. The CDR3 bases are TGTGCCAGCAGGGGACAGGCGATTCTCACTCAAGAGACCCAGTACTTC.

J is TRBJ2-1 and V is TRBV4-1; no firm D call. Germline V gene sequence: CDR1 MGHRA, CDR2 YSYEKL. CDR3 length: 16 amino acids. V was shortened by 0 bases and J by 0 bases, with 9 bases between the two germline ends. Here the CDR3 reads CASSQEGRTSYNEQFF. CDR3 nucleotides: TGCGCCAGCAGCCAAGAAGGGCGAACCTCCTACAATGAGCAGTTCTTC.

CDR3 bases: TGCAGTGCTAGACCCGGGGCGGGGAAACTGGGAGATACGCAGTATTTT. Amino acids: CSARPGAGKLGDTQYF. The chain employs TRBV20-1 and TRBJ2-3; D might be TRBD2 (6 bases). Trimming left V 2 bases short and J 5 bases short, with 20 bases between. Germline values: CDR1 DFQATT, CDR2 SNEGSKA (reference sequence). The CDR3 consists of 16 residues.

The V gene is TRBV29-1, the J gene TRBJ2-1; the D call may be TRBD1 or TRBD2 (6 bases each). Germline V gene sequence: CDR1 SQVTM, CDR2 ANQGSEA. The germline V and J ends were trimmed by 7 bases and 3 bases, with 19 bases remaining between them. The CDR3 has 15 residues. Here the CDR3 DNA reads TGCAGCGCCGCGGGGACAAAAAGGTTCTACAATGAGCAGTTCTTC. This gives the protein CSAAGTKRFYNEQFF.